The 23 T cell receptor beta chains below were found in one sample sequenced in a study of shared clonotypes between healthy human individuals (dated by TCRdb to about 2020). Library prep was done by the immunoSEQ multiplex PCR assay. TCRdb took this table from immuneACCESS and kept in-frame rearrangements with V and J called. Such tables lack part of the clones; where checked against another copy, unresolved V genes explain under half of the gap, and the rest is unexplained. The sample contains approximately 720,000 clones, 72% of them found a single time. Around 2% of the sample rests with the top ten. The sequenced sample consisted of memory CD4+ T cells sorted from blood. The cell subset or site tag for this specimen amounts to: CD45RA-negative fraction. The receptor set was obtained from a woman under 40 in good health.

This clone was detected a few times. The V call is TRBV7-8, the J call TRBJ1-1; D uncertain. The CDR3 runs 11 residues. The germline V and J ends were trimmed by 4 bases and 2 bases, with 2 bases remaining between them. The germline gives CDR1 SGHVS, CDR2 FQNEAQ. CDR3 DNA sequence: TGTGCCAGCAGCTCAAACACTGAAGCTTTCTTT. The encoded protein is CASSSNTEAFF.

At least ten counts were recorded for this clone. The V gene is TRBV6-1, the J gene TRBJ2-2, with 7 nucleotides matching TRBD2. Germline trimming cut 6 bases from V and 3 bases from J; bases unmatched to any gene: 7. Germline CDR1 is MNHNS and CDR2 is SASEGT. The CDR3 runs to 15 residues. The CDR3 DNA follows: TGTGCCAGCAGACCTGGGACTACCTACACCGGGGAGCTGTTTTTT. It specifies CASRPGTTYTGELFF.

The genes are TRBV18 and TRBJ2-1; a weak D match, TRBD2 (6 bases). The CDR3 consists of 16 residues. The germline V gene encodes CDR1 KGHSH and CDR2 LQKENI. Trimming stripped 6 bases from V and 0 bases from J, with 15 bases between. For the CDR3, the DNA is TGTGCCAGCTCCCGAATCGTCGGGAGCTCCTACAATGAGCAGTTCTTC. Translation: CASSRIVGSSYNEQFF.

The chain has TRBV10-1 and TRBJ2-5, with 12 bases fitting TRBD2. Germline V lookup: CDR1 WNHNN, CDR2 SYGVQD (reference sequence). This CDR3 has 16 residues. The ends lost 3 bases at V and 5 bases at J; junction bases unmatched: 7. This CDR3 is CASSDALAGGPETQYF. In nucleotides, the CDR3 is TGCGCCAGCAGTGATGCTCTAGCGGGAGGGCCGGAGACCCAGTACTTC.

This clone has a count of ten or more. This sequence joins TRBV27 and TRBJ1-2; D unclear. The CDR3 is 11 amino acids. Trimming shortened V by 7 bases and J by 4 bases, and 7 bases separated the two germline ends. In germline, CDR1 is MNHEY, CDR2 SMNVEV (reference sequence). The CDR3: CASIAGYGYTF. For the CDR3, the DNA is TGTGCCAGCATTGCGGGCTATGGCTACACCTTC.

This clone showed up just a few times. This chain connects TRBV5-4 to TRBJ1-4, with a tentative D call TRBD1 (5 bases). V lost 6 bases to trimming and J lost 8 bases, with 11 bases between them. CDR3 length: 12 residues. Germline CDR1 reads SGHNT; CDR2 reads YYREEE (reference sequence). DNA of the CDR3: TGTGCCAGCAAGGGTGAGGGGGAAAAACTGTTTTTT. This codes for CASKGEGEKLFF.

The chain recombines TRBV10-2 with TRBJ1-4; D uncertain. The CDR3 consists of 13 residues. The V gene's germline CDR1 is WSHSY and CDR2 SAAADI. V was cut by 8 bases and J by 0 bases, with 7 bases left in between. CDR3 sequence (DNA): TGCGCCAGCCGCCCAGCAACTAATGAAAAACTGTTTTTT. Translated, it gives CASRPATNEKLFF.

V usage is TRBV5-1 and J usage is TRBJ2-1; D gene uncertain. Germline loops: CDR1 SGHRS, CDR2 YFSETQ. The CDR3 runs 15 residues. The V end lost 4 bases, the J end lost 7 bases, and 18 bases lay between the germline ends. In DNA form, the CDR3 reads TGCGCCAGCAGCAAGGATTCTTTGGGTTATAATGAGCAGTTCTTC. Protein: CASSKDSLGYNEQFF.

The V and J genes are TRBV6-6 and TRBJ1-4, with D perhaps TRBD1 (6 bases). V lost 5 bases to trimming and J lost 7 bases, with 17 bases between them. Germline-derived CDR1 and CDR2 are MNHNY and SVGAGI (reference sequence). This CDR3 spans 15 amino acids. CDR3 sequence (DNA): TGTGCCAGCAGTCCAGCGGGGGCGCGAAGTGAAAAACTGTTTTTT. Protein product: CASSPAGARSEKLFF.

The chain links TRBV27 to TRBJ1-2, with unresolved D. CDR1 is MNHEY, CDR2 SMNVEV, per germline (reference sequence). CDR3 length: 13 residues. V dropped 0 bases and J dropped 7 bases, with 9 bases sitting between them. The CDR3 DNA follows: TGTGCCAGCAGTTTATCGGGAGGGATTGGCTACACCTTC. This encodes CASSLSGGIGYTF.

This chain joins TRBV20-1 and TRBJ1-2; D ambiguous. With 3 bases removed from V and 7 bases from J, the gap between germline ends came to 9 bases. The CDR3 is 11 residues long. Germline lookup yields CDR1 DFQATT and CDR2 SNEGSKA (reference sequence). CDR3 bases: TGCAGTGCTAGGTATGGAGGTGGCTACACCTTC. Translation gives CSARYGGGYTF.

V gene TRBV30 combines with J gene TRBJ1-5, with a tentative D call TRBD1 (5 bases). CDR1 GTSNPN and CDR2 SVGIG come from the germline V gene (reference sequence). The V end lost 3 bases, the J end lost 1 base, and 7 bases lay between the germline ends. CDR3 size: 13 residues. In DNA form, the CDR3 reads TGTGCCTGGAGCCGGGGCAGCAATCAGCCCCAGCATTTT. Translation gives CAWSRGSNQPQHF.

The chain carries TRBV7-9 and TRBJ2-3; D gene ambiguous. The germline V gene has CDR1 SEHNR and CDR2 FQNEAQ (reference sequence). V shed 4 bases and J shed 2 bases, with 16 bases lying between them. CDR3 length equals 16 residues. In DNA form, the CDR3 reads TGTGCCAGCAGCTCAACAAAGACGACCACCACAGATACGCAGTATTTT. Translating gives CASSSTKTTTTDTQYF.

The V call is TRBV5-6, the J call TRBJ2-7; 10 nucleotides agree with TRBD1. Germline V CDR1 and CDR2: SGHDT, YYEEEE. This CDR3 region has 16 residues. Losses at the gene ends were 0 bases for V and 7 bases for J; bases not matched to a gene: 10. For the CDR3, the DNA is TGTGCCAGCAGCTTGGGTCCGGGACAGGGGAACTATGAGCAGTACTTC. Translated, it gives CASSLGPGQGNYEQYF.

This clone was seen repeatedly, ten times or more. The chain employs TRBV19 and TRBJ2-1; the match to TRBD1 covers 10 bases. The J segment lost 8 bases and the V segment lost 5 bases, leaving 6 bases of the junction unmatched. The CDR3 totals 14 residues. Germline CDR1 and CDR2: LNHDA and SQIVND (reference sequence). CDR3 residues: CASSSRDRGDEQFF. Written as DNA, the CDR3 is TGTGCCAGTAGTTCCCGGGACAGGGGCGATGAGCAGTTCTTC.

This rearrangement joins TRBV6-5 to TRBJ2-3, with D perhaps given as TRBD1 or TRBD2 (6 bases each). The CDR3 sequence is 15 residues long. V was clipped by 0 bases and J by 5 bases, with 12 bases between them. Germline V gene sequence: CDR1 MNHEY, CDR2 SVGAGI. CDR3 sequence: CASSYSRGLQDTQYF. CDR3 sequence (DNA): TGTGCCAGCAGTTACTCCCGGGGGCTTCAAGATACGCAGTATTTT.

The chain combines TRBV25-1 with TRBJ2-5, with 10 bases matching TRBD1. The CDR3 is 15 amino acids. J lost 3 bases, V lost 5 bases, and 6 bases had no gene match. Germline V gives CDR1 MGHDK, CDR2 SYGVNS. The CDR3 DNA is TGTGCCAGCAGTATTTCCGGGACAGGGGAAGAGACCCAGTACTTC. Amino acid sequence: CASSISGTGEETQYF. Filled out from reference TRBV25-1 and TRBJ2-5, the complete variable domain reads EADIYQTPRYLVIGTGKKITLECSQTMGHDKMYWYQQDPGMELHLIHYSYGVNSTEKGDLSSESTVSRIRTEHFPLTLESARPSHTSQYLCASSISGTGEETQYFGPGTRLLVL.

Comment on this clone: Other DNA sequences in the same sample also yield this CDR3. The chain joins TRBV27 to TRBJ2-7; D might be TRBD2 (6 bases). Per the germline V gene, CDR1 is MNHEY and CDR2 is SMNVEV (reference sequence). Trimming left V 6 bases short and J 6 bases short, with 9 bases between. The length of the CDR3 is 11 residues. The CDR3 sequence is CASSQGLEQYF. The CDR3 DNA reads TGTGCCAGCAGCCAGGGACTCGAGCAGTACTTC.

The chain has TRBV6-6 and TRBJ2-7; D is uncertain. CDR1 and CDR2 (germline): MNHNY, SVGAGI (reference sequence). V was clipped by 0 bases and J by 3 bases, with 9 bases between them. This CDR3 contains 14 residues. The CDR3 spells CASSYSPGFYEQYF. The DNA of the CDR3 is TGTGCCAGCAGTTACTCCCCAGGTTTCTACGAGCAGTACTTC.

This sequence joins TRBV11-2 and TRBJ1-1, with D tentatively TRBD1 (5 bases). The CDR3 length is 16 residues. V was clipped by 4 bases and J by 7 bases, with 22 bases between them. Germline CDR1 and CDR2: SGHAT and FQNNGV. CDR3 DNA sequence: TGTGCCAGCAGCTCTGATCTTGGGACGGGTAGTCTTGAAGCTTTCTTT. It is translated as CASSSDLGTGSLEAFF.

The chain uses TRBV19 and TRBJ2-7; 10 bases align to TRBD2. Per the germline V gene, CDR1 is LNHDA and CDR2 is SQIVND (reference sequence). V was clipped by 5 bases and J by 5 bases; unmatched bases: 9. CDR3 length equals 15 residues. The CDR3 nucleotides read TGTGCCAGTAGTCGACGAGCGGGAGGGATAGACGAGCAGTACTTC. Protein sequence: CASSRRAGGIDEQYF.

This clone was counted a few times. This sequence joins TRBV19 and TRBJ1-1, with TRBD1 as a possible D gene (5 bases). The V end lost 2 bases, the J end lost 3 bases, and 7 bases lay between the germline ends. CDR1 LNHDA and CDR2 SQIVND come from the germline V gene (reference sequence). This CDR3 comprises 13 residues. In DNA, the CDR3 is TGTGCCAGTAGTATATCCAGGGACACTGAAGCTTTCTTT. Its protein product is CASSISRDTEAFF.

This chain uses TRBV7-7 with TRBJ2-7, with 9 bases that match TRBD1. The CDR3 spans 15 residues. V lost 4 bases and J lost 4; bases outside the gene matches: 8. CDR1 SSHAT and CDR2 FNYEAQ come from the germline V gene (reference sequence). The CDR3 nucleotides read TGTGCCAGCAGCTGGAACAGGGGGCCTCAGTACGAGCAGTACTTC. This sequence encodes CASSWNRGPQYEQYF.